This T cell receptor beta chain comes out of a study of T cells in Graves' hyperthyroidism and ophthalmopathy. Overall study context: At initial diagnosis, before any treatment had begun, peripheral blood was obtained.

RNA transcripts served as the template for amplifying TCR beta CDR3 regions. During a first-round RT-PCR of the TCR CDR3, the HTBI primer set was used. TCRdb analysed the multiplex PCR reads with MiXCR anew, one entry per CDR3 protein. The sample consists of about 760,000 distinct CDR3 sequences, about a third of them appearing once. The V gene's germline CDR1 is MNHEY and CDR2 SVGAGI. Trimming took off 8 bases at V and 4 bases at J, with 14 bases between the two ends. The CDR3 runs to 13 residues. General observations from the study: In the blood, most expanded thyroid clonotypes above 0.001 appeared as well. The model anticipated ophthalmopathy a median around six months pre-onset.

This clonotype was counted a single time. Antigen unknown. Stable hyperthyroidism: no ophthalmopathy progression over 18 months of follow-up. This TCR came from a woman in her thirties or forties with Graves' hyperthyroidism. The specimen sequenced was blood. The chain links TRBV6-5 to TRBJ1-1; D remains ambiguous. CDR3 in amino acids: CASCPTTATEAFF. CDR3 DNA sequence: TGTGCCAGCTGTCCTACCACGGCCACTGAAGCTTTCTTT.